The subject of this entry is one TCR beta chain. Its antigen is as yet unknown. This sample is drawn from a study of identical twins. There are 10 residues in the CDR3. Germline lookup yields CDR1 DFQATT and CDR2 SNEGSKA (reference sequence). The V gene lost 4 bases and the J gene lost 7 bases, with 5 bases spanning the gap. Study findings and constraints: Monozygotic twin pairs showed more out-of-frame TCR alpha sharing than models estimated.

Only healthy Caucasians were enrolled as donors. After template switching added a universal primer site, the resulting cDNA carried unique molecular identifiers. TCRdb re-called the 5' RACE reads with MiXCR, one entry per CDR3 protein. This table holds about 660,000 distinct CDR3 sequences, 8.6% found once. This same sample was also part of a study on yellow fever vaccine responses in identical twins.

This chain links TRBV20-1 with TRBJ2-1, with D unclear. Sequenced: PBMCs. The sequence was collected from a woman under 30 in good health. CDR3 in DNA: TGCAGTGCTACGCGGAATGAGCAGTTCTTC. Protein sequence: CSATRNEQFF.